This T cell receptor (beta chain) comes out of a study of technical replicates of blood from a few donors. Produced via immunoSEQ multiplex PCR; TCRdb's table is partial and in-frame only. The data contain some 90,000 clones, around 96% of them seen just once; the ten biggest clones take up roughly 0.3%. The CDR3 runs 15 residues. V gave up 0 bases and J gave up 2 bases, with 9 bases separating them. Looked up from germline, CDR1 is SGHNT and CDR2 is YYREEE (reference sequence). The J gene is TRBJ2-1, the V gene TRBV5-4; D is ambiguous. This TCR came from a human donor in good health. Sequenced: T cells isolated from PBMCs. Written as DNA, the CDR3 is TGTGCCAGCAGCTTGGACGAGCGCGCCTACAATGAGCAGTTCTTC. Its protein is CASSLDERAYNEQFF. Supplemented by reference TRBV5-4 and TRBJ2-1, the full variable domain reads ETGVTQSPTHLIKTRGQQVTLRCSSQSGHNTVSWYQQALGQGPQFIFQYYREEENGRGNFPPRFSGLQFPNYSSELNVNALELDDSALYLCASSLDERAYNEQFFGPGTRLTVL.